This is a list of T cell receptor beta chains from one sample in a study of T-cell memory formation after mild COVID-19. TCRdb re-called the 5' RACE reads with MiXCR, one entry per CDR3 protein. The sample carries roughly 580,000 distinct CDR3 sequences, more than 15% recorded once. Sequenced material: PBMCs or a T cell subset sorted from them (not recorded which). Every receptor here comes from an adult woman who had mild COVID-19 (a few samples of this study predate the infection). Cell type and time point are not known. Each CDR3 is given with its conserved first and last residue. Fields, in order: J gene, D gene, V gene, clone size, CDR3 DNA, CDR3 protein. The D gene is left open where the match is weak. The size entry is marked missing in some rows and otherwise reads once, few, many or a size class.

j_gene: TRBJ2-3
d_gene: TRBD2
v_gene: TRBV7-9
abundance: many
CDR3nt: TGTGCCAGCAGCTTGACTAGCGGGGGGCCGGATACGCAGTATTTT
CDR3aa: CASSLTSGGPDTQYF

j_gene: TRBJ2-1
d_gene: TRBD1
v_gene: TRBV3-1
abundance: NA
CDR3nt: TGTGCCAGCACCCCAAGGGCAGGGGGCGGTGAGCAGTTCTTC
CDR3aa: CASTPRAGGGEQFF

j_gene: TRBJ1-5
d_gene: NA
v_gene: TRBV19
abundance: NA
CDR3nt: TGTGCCAGTAGTTTTTTCACAGGAGAACAGCCCCAGCATTTT
CDR3aa: CASSFFTGEQPQHF

j_gene: TRBJ2-1
d_gene: TRBD2
v_gene: TRBV7-9
abundance: NA
CDR3nt: TGTGCCAGCAGCCCCTCGGGAATACGACTAGCCGACCGCCACAATGAGCAGTTCTTC
CDR3aa: CASSPSGIRLADRHNEQFF

j_gene: TRBJ1-2
d_gene: TRBD1
v_gene: TRBV6-1
abundance: NA
CDR3nt: TGTGCCAGCAGTGAAGGGCTGCGGACAGGGGGAAATGGCTACACCTTC
CDR3aa: CASSEGLRTGGNGYTF

j_gene: TRBJ2-1
d_gene: TRBD2
v_gene: TRBV5-4
abundance: few
CDR3nt: TGTGCCAGCAGGCCAGCGGGGGCCAGCTACAATGAGCAGTTCTTC
CDR3aa: CASRPAGASYNEQFF

j_gene: TRBJ2-2
d_gene: NA
v_gene: TRBV3-1
abundance: few
CDR3nt: TGTGCCAGTTTGGCGGGCGAAAACACCGGGGAGCTGTTTTTT
CDR3aa: CASLAGENTGELFF

j_gene: TRBJ2-7
d_gene: NA
v_gene: TRBV4-2
abundance: few
CDR3nt: TGTGCCAGCAGCCAAGCCCAGGACAGTTCCTACGAGCAGTACTTC
CDR3aa: CASSQAQDSSYEQYF

j_gene: TRBJ2-1
d_gene: TRBD2
v_gene: TRBV24-1
abundance: few
CDR3nt: TGTGCCACCGCCACAAGTAGCGGGAGGGCCCACAACAATGAGCAGTTCTTC
CDR3aa: CATATSSGRAHNNEQFF

j_gene: TRBJ2-7
d_gene: NA
v_gene: TRBV12-3/TRBV12-4
abundance: many
CDR3nt: TGTGCCAGCAGTCTGGTGGGGGTCCCCTACGAGCAGTACTTC
CDR3aa: CASSLVGVPYEQYF

j_gene: TRBJ2-7
d_gene: TRBD1
v_gene: TRBV5-1
abundance: NA
CDR3nt: TGCGCCAGCAGCCCGGGGACAGTCAACTACGAGCAGTACTTC
CDR3aa: CASSPGTVNYEQYF

j_gene: TRBJ2-1
d_gene: NA
v_gene: TRBV10-3
abundance: NA
CDR3nt: TGTGCCATCAGTGAGCTCACCAGCGGGTATAGCTCCTACAATGAGCAGTTCTTC
CDR3aa: CAISELTSGYSSYNEQFF